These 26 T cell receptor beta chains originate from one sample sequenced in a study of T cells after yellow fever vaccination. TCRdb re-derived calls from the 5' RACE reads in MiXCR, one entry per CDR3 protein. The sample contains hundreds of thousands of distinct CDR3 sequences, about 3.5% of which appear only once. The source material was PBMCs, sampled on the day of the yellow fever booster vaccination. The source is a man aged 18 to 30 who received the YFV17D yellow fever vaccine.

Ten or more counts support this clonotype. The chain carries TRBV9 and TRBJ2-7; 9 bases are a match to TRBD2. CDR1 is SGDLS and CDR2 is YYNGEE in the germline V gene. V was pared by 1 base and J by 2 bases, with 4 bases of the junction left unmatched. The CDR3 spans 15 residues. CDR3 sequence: CASSVSGGTPYEQYF. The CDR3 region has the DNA TGTGCCAGCAGCGTAAGCGGGGGGACGCCCTACGAGCAGTACTTC.

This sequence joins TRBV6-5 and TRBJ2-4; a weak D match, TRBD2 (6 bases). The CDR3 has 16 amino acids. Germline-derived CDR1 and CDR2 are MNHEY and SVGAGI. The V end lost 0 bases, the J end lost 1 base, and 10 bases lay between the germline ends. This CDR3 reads CASSYSSAGAKNIQYF. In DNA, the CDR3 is TGTGCCAGCAGTTACTCCTCGGCGGGGGCCAAAAACATTCAGTACTTC.

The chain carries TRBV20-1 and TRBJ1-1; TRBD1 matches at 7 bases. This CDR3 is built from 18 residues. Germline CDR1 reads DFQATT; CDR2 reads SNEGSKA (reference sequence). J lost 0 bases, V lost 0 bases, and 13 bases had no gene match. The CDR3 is CSARDTRGRRIMNTEAFF. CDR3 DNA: TGCAGTGCTAGAGATACGAGGGGGCGCAGAATAATGAACACTGAAGCTTTCTTT.

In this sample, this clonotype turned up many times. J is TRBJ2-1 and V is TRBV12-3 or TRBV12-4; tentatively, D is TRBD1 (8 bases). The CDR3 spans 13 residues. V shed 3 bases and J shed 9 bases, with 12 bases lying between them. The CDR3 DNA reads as TGTGCCAGCAGTTTGACAGGGGAGGGTGAGCAGTTCTTC. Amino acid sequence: CASSLTGEGEQFF.

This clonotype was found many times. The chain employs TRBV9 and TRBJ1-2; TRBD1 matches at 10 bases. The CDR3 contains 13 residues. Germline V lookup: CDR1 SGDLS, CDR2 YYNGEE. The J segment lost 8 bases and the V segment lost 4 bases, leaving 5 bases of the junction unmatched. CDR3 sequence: CASSRKTGGGYTF. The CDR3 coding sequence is TGTGCCAGCAGCCGGAAGACAGGGGGCGGCTACACCTTC.

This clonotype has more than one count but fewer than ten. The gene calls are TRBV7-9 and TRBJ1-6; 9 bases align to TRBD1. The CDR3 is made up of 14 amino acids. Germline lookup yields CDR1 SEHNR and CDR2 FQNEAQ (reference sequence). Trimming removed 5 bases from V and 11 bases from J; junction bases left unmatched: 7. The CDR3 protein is CASSIGTGLPPLHF. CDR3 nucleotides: TGTGCCAGCAGCATCGGGACAGGGTTGCCACCCCTCCACTTT.

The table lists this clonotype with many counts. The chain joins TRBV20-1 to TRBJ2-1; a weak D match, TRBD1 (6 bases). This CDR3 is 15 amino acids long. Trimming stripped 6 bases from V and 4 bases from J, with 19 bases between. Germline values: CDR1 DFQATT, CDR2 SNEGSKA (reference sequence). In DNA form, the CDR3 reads TGCAGTGCCGGCAGGGGACACTCTTCTTACAATGAGCAGTTCTTC. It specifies CSAGRGHSSYNEQFF.

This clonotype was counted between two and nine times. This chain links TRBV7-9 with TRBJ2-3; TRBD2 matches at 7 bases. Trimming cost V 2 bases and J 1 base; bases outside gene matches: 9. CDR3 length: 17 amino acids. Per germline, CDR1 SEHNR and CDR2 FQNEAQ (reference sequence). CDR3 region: CASSLYGAGERTDTQYF. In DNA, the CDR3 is TGTGCCAGCAGCTTATACGGGGCGGGGGAGCGCACAGATACGCAGTATTTT.

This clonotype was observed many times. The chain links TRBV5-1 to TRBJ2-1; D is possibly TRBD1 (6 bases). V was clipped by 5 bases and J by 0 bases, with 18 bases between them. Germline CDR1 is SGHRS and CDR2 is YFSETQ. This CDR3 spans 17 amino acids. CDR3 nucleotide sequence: TGCGCCAGCAGTCCTGGGACAAATAGTTACTCCTACAATGAGCAGTTCTTC. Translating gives CASSPGTNSYSYNEQFF.

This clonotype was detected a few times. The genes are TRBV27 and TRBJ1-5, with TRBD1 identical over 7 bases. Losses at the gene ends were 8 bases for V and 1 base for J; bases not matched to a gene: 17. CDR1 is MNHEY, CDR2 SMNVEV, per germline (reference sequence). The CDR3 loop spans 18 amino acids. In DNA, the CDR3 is TGTGCCAGCGTAGACAGGGTTACGTATTTATGGAGCAATCAGCCCCAGCATTTT. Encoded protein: CASVDRVTYLWSNQPQHF.

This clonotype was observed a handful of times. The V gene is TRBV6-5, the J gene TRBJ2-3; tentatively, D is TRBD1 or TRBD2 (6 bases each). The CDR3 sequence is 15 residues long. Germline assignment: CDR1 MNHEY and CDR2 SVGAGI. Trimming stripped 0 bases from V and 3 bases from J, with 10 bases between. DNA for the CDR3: TGTGCCAGCAGTTACTCCGGGGGCGTAACAGATACGCAGTATTTT. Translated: CASSYSGGVTDTQYF.

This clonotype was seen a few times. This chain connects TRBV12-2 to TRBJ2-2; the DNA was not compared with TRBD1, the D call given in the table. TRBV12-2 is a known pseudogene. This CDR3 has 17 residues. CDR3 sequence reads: CASRSHNGTGNTGELFF. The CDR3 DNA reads TGTGCAAGTCGCTCCCACAATGGGACAGGGAACACCGGGGAGCTGTTTTTT.

CDR3 coding DNA: TGCAGCGGTGCCAGGGTTGACACTGAAGCTTTCTTT. Translating gives CSGARVDTEAFF. This chain connects TRBV29-1 to TRBJ1-1; tentatively, D is TRBD1 (5 bases). CDR1 and CDR2 from the germline V gene are SQVTM and ANQGSEA. This CDR3 is built from 12 residues. The V end lost 7 bases, the J end lost 3 bases, and 12 bases lay between the germline ends.

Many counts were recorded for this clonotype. The CDR3 coding sequence is TGTGCCAGCAGTGCCCTCGGGGATTACGAGCAGTACTTC. It codes for CASSALGDYEQYF. The V gene is TRBV27, the J gene TRBJ2-7; tentative D call: TRBD2 (5 bases). Germline V lookup: CDR1 MNHEY, CDR2 SMNVEV (reference sequence). The CDR3 length is 13 residues. Trimming pared 5 bases from V and 4 bases from J, leaving 12 bases between.

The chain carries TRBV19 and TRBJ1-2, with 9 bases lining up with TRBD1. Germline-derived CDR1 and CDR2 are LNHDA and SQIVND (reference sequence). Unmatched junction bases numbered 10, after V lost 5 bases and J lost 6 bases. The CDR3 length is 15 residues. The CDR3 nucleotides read TGTGCCAGTAGTCTACCGGGACAGGGTTTGCATGGCTACACCTTC. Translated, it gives CASSLPGQGLHGYTF.

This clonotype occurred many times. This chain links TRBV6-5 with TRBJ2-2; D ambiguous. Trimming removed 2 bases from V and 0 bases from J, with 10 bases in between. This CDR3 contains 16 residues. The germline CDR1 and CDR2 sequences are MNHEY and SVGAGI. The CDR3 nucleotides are TGTGCCAGCAGTTACACGCTAGTTCCGAACACCGGGGAGCTGTTTTTT. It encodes CASSYTLVPNTGELFF.

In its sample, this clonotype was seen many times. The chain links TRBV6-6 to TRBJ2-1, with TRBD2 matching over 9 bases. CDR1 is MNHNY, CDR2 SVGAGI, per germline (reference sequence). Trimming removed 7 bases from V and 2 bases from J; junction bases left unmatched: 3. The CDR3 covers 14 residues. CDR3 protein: CASNGGGAYNEQFF. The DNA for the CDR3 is TGTGCCAGCAACGGCGGGGGGGCCTACAATGAGCAGTTCTTC.

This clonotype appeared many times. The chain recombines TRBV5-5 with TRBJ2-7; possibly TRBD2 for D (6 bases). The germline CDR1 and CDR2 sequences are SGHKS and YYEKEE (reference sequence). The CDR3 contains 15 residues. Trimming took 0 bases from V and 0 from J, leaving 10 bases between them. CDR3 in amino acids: CASSLVGGSSYEQYF. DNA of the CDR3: TGTGCCAGCAGCTTGGTCGGGGGAAGCTCCTACGAGCAGTACTTC.

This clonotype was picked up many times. The CDR3: CASSQDIGASGETQYF. The CDR3 nucleotides read TGCGCCAGCAGCCAAGATATCGGGGCTTCGGGCGAGACCCAGTACTTC. The V and J genes are TRBV4-3 and TRBJ2-5; either TRBD1 or TRBD2 may fit D (5 bases each). Trimming shortened V by 0 bases and J by 5 bases, and 16 bases separated the two germline ends. Germline CDR1 is LGHNA and CDR2 is YSLEER. The CDR3 totals 16 residues.

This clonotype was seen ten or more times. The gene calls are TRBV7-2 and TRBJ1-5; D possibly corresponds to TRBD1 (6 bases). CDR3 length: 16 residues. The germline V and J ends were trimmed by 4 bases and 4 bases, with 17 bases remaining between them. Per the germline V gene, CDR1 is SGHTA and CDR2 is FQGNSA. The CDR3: CASSSGERQANQPQHF. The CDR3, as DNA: TGTGCCAGCAGCTCGGGGGAGAGACAGGCAAATCAGCCCCAGCATTTT.

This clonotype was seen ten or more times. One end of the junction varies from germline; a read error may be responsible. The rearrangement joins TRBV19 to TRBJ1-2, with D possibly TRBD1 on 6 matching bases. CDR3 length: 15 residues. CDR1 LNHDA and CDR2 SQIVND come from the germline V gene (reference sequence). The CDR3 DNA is TGTGCCAGTACTATAACCTTACGGGGGGCGCTTGGCTACACCTTC. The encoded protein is CASTITLRGALGYTF.

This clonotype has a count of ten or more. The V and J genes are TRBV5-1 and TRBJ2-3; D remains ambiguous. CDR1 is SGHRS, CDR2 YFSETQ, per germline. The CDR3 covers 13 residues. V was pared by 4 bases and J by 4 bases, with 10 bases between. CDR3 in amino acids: CASSPNSADTQYF. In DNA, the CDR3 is TGCGCCAGCAGCCCGAACTCGGCAGATACGCAGTATTTT.

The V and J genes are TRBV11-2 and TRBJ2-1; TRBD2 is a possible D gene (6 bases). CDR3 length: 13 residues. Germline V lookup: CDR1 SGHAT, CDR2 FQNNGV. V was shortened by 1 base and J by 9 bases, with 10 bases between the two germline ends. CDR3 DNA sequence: TGTGCCAGCAGCTTAGTAGGAGGGGCTGAGCAGTTCTTC. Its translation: CASSLVGGAEQFF.

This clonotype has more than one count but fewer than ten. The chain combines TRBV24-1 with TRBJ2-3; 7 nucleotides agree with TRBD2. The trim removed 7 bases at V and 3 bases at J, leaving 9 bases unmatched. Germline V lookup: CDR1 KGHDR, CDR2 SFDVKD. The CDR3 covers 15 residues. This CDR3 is CATSKRGVGTDTQYF. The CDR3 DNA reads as TGTGCCACCAGCAAACGGGGGGTGGGGACAGATACGCAGTATTTT.

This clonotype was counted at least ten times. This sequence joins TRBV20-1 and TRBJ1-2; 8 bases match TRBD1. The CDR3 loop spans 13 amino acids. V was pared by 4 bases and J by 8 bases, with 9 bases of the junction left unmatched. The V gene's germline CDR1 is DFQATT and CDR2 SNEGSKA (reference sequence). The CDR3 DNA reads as TGCAGTGCTACATCCGGGACAGGATCCGGCTACACCTTC. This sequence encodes CSATSGTGSGYTF.

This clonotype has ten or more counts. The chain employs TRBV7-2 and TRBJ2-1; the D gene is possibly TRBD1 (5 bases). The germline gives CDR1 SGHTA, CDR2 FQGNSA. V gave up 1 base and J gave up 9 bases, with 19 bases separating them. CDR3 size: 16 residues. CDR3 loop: CASSLVGLGSASEQFF. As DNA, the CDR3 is TGTGCCAGCAGCTTAGTGGGGCTGGGGTCGGCTAGTGAGCAGTTCTTC.